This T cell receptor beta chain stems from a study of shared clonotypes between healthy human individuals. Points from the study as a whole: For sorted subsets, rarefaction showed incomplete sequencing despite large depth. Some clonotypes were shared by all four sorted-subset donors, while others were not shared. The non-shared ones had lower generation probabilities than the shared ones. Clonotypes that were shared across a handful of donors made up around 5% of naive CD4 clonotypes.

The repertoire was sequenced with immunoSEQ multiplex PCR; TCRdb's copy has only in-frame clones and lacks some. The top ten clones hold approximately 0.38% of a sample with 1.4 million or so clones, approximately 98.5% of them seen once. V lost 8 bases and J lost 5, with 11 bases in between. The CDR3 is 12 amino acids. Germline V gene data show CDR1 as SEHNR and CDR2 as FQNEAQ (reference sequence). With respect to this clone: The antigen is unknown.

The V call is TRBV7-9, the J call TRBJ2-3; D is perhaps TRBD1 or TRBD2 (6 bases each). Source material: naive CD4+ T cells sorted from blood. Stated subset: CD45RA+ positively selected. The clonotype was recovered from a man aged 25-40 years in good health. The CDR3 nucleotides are TGTGCCAGCCGTGGAGGGGGAGATACGCAGTATTTT. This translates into CASRGGGDTQYF.